This TCR beta chain derives from a study of blood T cell repertoires in COVID-19. Per the study methods: Nucleated cell counts were estimated from reference gene primer amplification. Sequencing was performed with immunoSEQ multiplex PCR; in TCRdb, only in-frame clones are kept and a portion is missing. That table supplies the V and J calls and clone size; D and trimming were determined from the DNA. The data hold over 60,000 clones, with around 86% observed a single time. Sequenced input: peripheral blood. This sequence was found in a man between 65 and 85 years old with active or convalescent COVID-19.

CDR3 sequence reads: CASTPGRDGNQPQHF. CDR3 sequence (DNA): TGTGCCAGCACCCCGGGGAGGGATGGCAATCAGCCCCAGCATTTT. The gene calls are TRBV27 and TRBJ1-5; D is unresolved. CDR3 size: 15 residues. Between the trimmed V and J ends, which lost 7 bases and 2 bases, there was a span of 15 bases. Germline lookup yields CDR1 MNHEY and CDR2 SMNVEV (reference sequence).